This entry lists 9 T cell receptor beta chains sequenced from one sample in a study of control samples from healthy donors and cancer patients. Clones were read by immunoSEQ multiplex PCR, and TCRdb kept only the in-frame ones, dropping some. The sample yields about 140,000 clones, 94% seen once. Sequenced material: blood. The receptors stem from a man between 40 and 49 years old in good health.

This clone is a singleton in its sample. The V and J genes are TRBV3-1 (or the pseudogene TRBV3-2) and TRBJ2-5; D is perhaps TRBD2 (6 bases). The V gene lost 4 bases and the J gene lost 3 bases, with 15 bases spanning the gap. This CDR3 is 15 amino acids long. Germline CDR1 LGHDT, CDR2 YNNKEL (reference sequence). In DNA form, the CDR3 reads TGTGCCAGCAGCCCCCGGGGAGGTATTAAAGAGACCCAGTACTTC. It is translated as CASSPRGGIKETQYF.

This chain uses TRBV11-2 with TRBJ2-7; 11 bases are a match to TRBD1. The CDR3 loop spans 16 amino acids. CDR1 and CDR2 (germline): SGHAT, FQNNGV. Germline trimming cut 1 base from V and 6 bases from J; bases unmatched to any gene: 8. The CDR3 sequence is CASSLAGGTGGGEQYF. CDR3 DNA: TGTGCCAGCAGCTTAGCGGGCGGGACAGGGGGTGGCGAGCAGTACTTC.

V and J are TRBV2 and TRBJ2-3; perhaps TRBD1 as D (5 bases). The germline V and J ends were trimmed by 6 bases and 0 bases, with 16 bases remaining between them. There are 16 residues in the CDR3. Germline V gene lookup returns CDR1 SNHLY and CDR2 FYNNEI. CDR3: CASRYRQRTSTDTQYF. CDR3 sequence (DNA): TGTGCCAGCAGATATCGACAGCGAACTAGCACAGATACGCAGTATTTT.

V is TRBV7-9 and J is TRBJ2-7; the match to TRBD1 covers 9 bases. Germline CDR1 is SEHNR and CDR2 is FQNEAQ (reference sequence). The ends lost 8 bases at V and 5 bases at J; junction bases unmatched: 10. This CDR3 region has 14 residues. The CDR3 DNA follows: TGTGCCAGCGGGACCGGGACAGGGCTCGACGAGCAGTACTTC. It encodes CASGTGTGLDEQYF.

The table lists this clone with a count of one. V usage is TRBV3-1 (or the pseudogene TRBV3-2) and J usage is TRBJ2-3; 10 bases fit TRBD2. The V segment lost 2 bases and the J segment 6 bases; nucleotides outside the gene matches: 11. CDR3 length: 17 amino acids. Germline CDR1 is LGHDT and CDR2 is YNNKEL (reference sequence). The DNA for the CDR3 is TGTGCCAGCAGCCAAATCCCTGAAACTAGCGGGGTTGATACGCAGTATTTT. The encoded protein is CASSQIPETSGVDTQYF.

V gene TRBV6-2 or TRBV6-3 combines with J gene TRBJ2-2; 10 positions match TRBD2. This CDR3 has 15 amino acids. Per the germline V gene, CDR1 is MNHEY and CDR2 is SVGEGT. The J segment lost 0 bases and the V segment lost 6 bases, leaving 1 base of the junction unmatched. The CDR3 here is CASSGLAANTGELFF. DNA for the CDR3: TGTGCCAGCAGCGGACTAGCGGCGAACACCGGGGAGCTGTTTTTT.

J is TRBJ2-1 and V is TRBV9; possible D gene TRBD1, 6 bases. CDR1 and CDR2 (germline): SGDLS, YYNGEE. The CDR3 has 15 amino acids. V was pared by 0 bases and J by 2 bases, with 9 bases between. The CDR3: CASSVGQVPYNEQFF. In DNA form, the CDR3 reads TGTGCCAGCAGCGTAGGACAGGTCCCCTACAATGAGCAGTTCTTC.

Notes on this clone: One end of the junction does not line up with germline, which may come from a read error. This chain connects TRBV7-7 to TRBJ2-2; D may be TRBD1 (6 bases). Germline V gene lookup returns CDR1 SSHAT and CDR2 FNYEAQ (reference sequence). This CDR3 region has 14 residues. The CDR3 DNA follows: TGTGCTAGCAGTTCGGGACACAACACCGGGGAGCTGTTTTTT. Its protein product is CASSSGHNTGELFF.

The rearrangement links TRBV19 to TRBJ1-5; D not resolved. Germline-derived CDR1 and CDR2 are LNHDA and SQIVND (reference sequence). V was cut by 8 bases and J by 5 bases, with 13 bases left in between. This CDR3 is 13 amino acids long. CDR3 sequence (DNA): TGTGCCAGTCAGTTCAGTCGGGATCAGCCCCAGCATTTT. This gives the protein CASQFSRDQPQHF.